The 18 T cell receptor beta chains presented below share a single source sample, sequenced in a study of blood T cell repertoires in COVID-19. Sequencing used immunoSEQ multiplex PCR; TCRdb keeps in-frame clones, though not all of them. The sample has roughly 430,000 clones; 88% are singletons. The sequencing sample was made of PBMCs or T cells enriched from blood (not recorded which). The receptors derive from a middle-aged woman with acute COVID-19.

This clone has only one observation. This chain uses TRBV6-5 with TRBJ2-7, with TRBD2 matching 8 bases. The length of the CDR3 is 14 residues. Germline CDR1 MNHEY, CDR2 SVGAGI. The V gene end was trimmed by 7 bases and the J gene end by 6 bases; junction bases not matched to a gene: 11. CDR3: CASTGLAAWSEQYF. CDR3 DNA: TGTGCCAGCACTGGACTAGCCGCGTGGTCCGAGCAGTACTTC.

The J gene is TRBJ1-1, the V gene TRBV6-5; 7 bases line up with TRBD1. J lost 8 bases, V lost 4 bases, and 16 bases had no gene match. This CDR3 has 16 residues. CDR1 MNHEY and CDR2 SVGAGI come from the germline V gene. The DNA of the CDR3 is TGTGCCAGCAGTTCAACGCGATACAGGGGTTCTACAGAAGCTTTCTTT. Its protein product is CASSSTRYRGSTEAFF.

This rearrangement joins TRBV4-1 to TRBJ2-7, with D maybe TRBD1 (5 bases). The CDR3 runs to 15 residues. Germline values: CDR1 MGHRA, CDR2 YSYEKL. Trimming took off 1 base at V and 2 bases at J, with 12 bases between the two ends. CDR3 protein: CASSQVTGPTYEQYF. The CDR3 region has the DNA TGCGCCAGCAGCCAAGTAACAGGCCCAACCTACGAGCAGTACTTC.

The chain recombines TRBV30 with TRBJ1-1; possible D gene TRBD1, 5 bases. The CDR3 consists of 14 residues. The germline V gene encodes CDR1 GTSNPN and CDR2 SVGIG (reference sequence). Trimming removed 2 bases at V and 5 bases at J, with 15 bases between. The CDR3 DNA reads TGTGCCTGGAGTATAGTTCATCCAGGGACTGAAGCTTTCTTT. It translates to CAWSIVHPGTEAFF.

This rearrangement joins TRBV30 to TRBJ1-1; TRBD1 might be the D (5 bases). Germline assignment: CDR1 GTSNPN and CDR2 SVGIG (reference sequence). Trimming removed 2 bases at V and 5 bases at J, with 15 bases between. The CDR3 consists of 14 residues. CDR3 sequence reads: CAWSNRGLGTEAFF. The CDR3 coding sequence is TGTGCCTGGAGTAATCGGGGACTGGGTACTGAAGCTTTCTTT.

The rearrangement joins TRBV5-4 to TRBJ2-5; TRBD1 agrees at 9 bases. Unmatched junction bases numbered 9, after V lost 4 bases and J lost 5 bases. The germline gives CDR1 SGHNT, CDR2 YYREEE (reference sequence). The CDR3 is made up of 15 amino acids. The CDR3 DNA reads as TGTGCCAGCAGCGAGCTACAGGGGGCAGGGGAGACCCAGTACTTC. As protein: CASSELQGAGETQYF.

The V call is TRBV5-4, the J call TRBJ2-3, with D possibly being TRBD2 (7 bases). V lost 7 bases and J 0 bases, leaving 18 bases between the germline ends. CDR1 is SGHNT, CDR2 YYREEE, per germline (reference sequence). This CDR3 has 16 amino acids. The CDR3 coding sequence is TGTGCCAGCGGCAAAGGGGGGGACAAGAGCACAGATACGCAGTATTTT. It is translated as CASGKGGDKSTDTQYF. The full variable domain, with the rest looked up from reference TRBV5-4 and TRBJ2-3, is ETGVTQSPTHLIKTRGQQVTLRCSSQSGHNTVSWYQQALGQGPQFIFQYYREEENGRGNFPPRFSGLQFPNYSSELNVNALELDDSALYLCASGKGGDKSTDTQYFGPGTRLTVL.

This sequence joins TRBV18 and TRBJ1-1, with D perhaps matching TRBD1 (5 bases). Trimming shortened V by 5 bases and J by 3 bases, and 16 bases separated the two germline ends. This CDR3 spans 15 amino acids. Germline V gene data show CDR1 as KGHSH and CDR2 as LQKENI. The CDR3 reads CASSSRQPGDTEAFF. The CDR3 DNA sequence: TGTGCCAGCTCATCCCGACAGCCCGGTGACACTGAAGCTTTCTTT.

The CDR3 sequence is CASSHDRDRGGNTIYF. CDR3 coding DNA: TGCGCCAGCAGCCATGACAGGGACCGTGGTGGAAACACCATATATTTT. This chain links TRBV4-1 with TRBJ1-3, with 7 bases that match TRBD1. V dropped 3 bases and J dropped 3; count of bases not matched to a gene: 8. CDR3 length: 16 amino acids. Germline assignment: CDR1 MGHRA and CDR2 YSYEKL.

V is TRBV9 and J is TRBJ2-2; TRBD1 matches at 12 bases. Germline V gene data show CDR1 as SGDLS and CDR2 as YYNGEE. The CDR3 is made up of 15 amino acids. Trimming took 2 bases from V and 7 from J; bases not matched to a gene: 3. The CDR3 DNA sequence: TGTGCCAGCAGCGTCGGGACAGGGGGCATCGGGGAGCTGTTTTTT. Amino acids: CASSVGTGGIGELFF.

This sequence joins TRBV20-1 and TRBJ1-1; D gene unclear. Per the germline V gene, CDR1 is DFQATT and CDR2 is SNEGSKA (reference sequence). V gave up 5 bases and J gave up 0 bases, with 4 bases separating them. This CDR3 spans 11 amino acids. CDR3 DNA sequence: TGCAGTGCTGAGTTGAACACTGAAGCTTTCTTT. It translates to CSAELNTEAFF.

V is TRBV5-1 and J is TRBJ2-7, with TRBD1 as a possible D gene (5 bases). V was shortened by 4 bases and J by 0 bases, with 14 bases between the two germline ends. The CDR3 extends over 15 amino acids. The V gene's germline CDR1 is SGHRS and CDR2 YFSETQ. CDR3 nucleotides: TGCGCCAGCAGCCCGTCGAAAGGGGCCTCCTACGAGCAGTACTTC. This codes for CASSPSKGASYEQYF.

The V call is TRBV5-6, the J call TRBJ1-5, with no clear D. Germline V gene sequence: CDR1 SGHDT, CDR2 YYEEEE. The CDR3 loop spans 12 amino acids. The ends were cut back, 3 bases at V and 5 bases at J, with 6 bases in the middle. CDR3 in amino acids: CASSSNYQPQHF. The CDR3 DNA is TGTGCCAGCAGCTCAAACTATCAGCCCCAGCATTTT.

This sequence joins TRBV18 and TRBJ2-2, with TRBD1 matching over 8 bases. V lost 5 bases to trimming and J lost 7 bases; unmatched junction nucleotides: 12. Germline CDR1 KGHSH, CDR2 LQKENI. The CDR3 has 16 residues. This chain's CDR3 is CASSSLAGGRNGELFF. CDR3 coding DNA: TGTGCCAGCTCATCGTTGGCAGGGGGCCGGAACGGGGAGCTGTTTTTT.

The CDR3 DNA reads as TGTGCCTGGAGTCCTGGGGGACAGGGGGCCACTGAAGCTTTCTTT. It codes for CAWSPGGQGATEAFF. V is TRBV30 and J is TRBJ1-1; TRBD1 matches at 12 bases. CDR1 is GTSNPN and CDR2 is SVGIG in the germline V gene (reference sequence). Trimming took 2 bases from V and 4 from J; bases not matched to a gene: 5. The CDR3 totals 15 residues.

The gene calls are TRBV6-2 or TRBV6-3 and TRBJ2-3, with D perhaps matching TRBD1 (6 bases). V lost 2 bases to trimming and J lost 3 bases, with 18 bases between them. The germline V gene encodes CDR1 MNHEY and CDR2 SVGEGT. CDR3 length: 17 residues. The CDR3 region has the DNA TGTGCCAGCAGTTACCCGCCGGACTGGGGGCCGACAGATACGCAGTATTTT. Encoded protein: CASSYPPDWGPTDTQYF.

The chain uses TRBV5-1 and TRBJ1-1; 8 positions agree with TRBD1. The CDR3 contains 13 residues. Germline V gene data show CDR1 as SGHRS and CDR2 as YFSETQ. The ends lost 3 bases at V and 3 bases at J; junction bases unmatched: 1. The CDR3 nucleotides are TGCGCCAGCAGCTCACAGGGGGACACTGAAGCTTTCTTT. This sequence encodes CASSSQGDTEAFF.

The chain carries TRBV7-8 and TRBJ2-1, with D hard to call. The CDR3 is 13 residues long. Germline V CDR1 and CDR2: SGHVS, FQNEAQ. Between the trimmed V and J ends, which lost 0 bases and 10 bases, there was a span of 10 bases. The CDR3 DNA is TGTGCCAGCAGCTTAGCGCAAGGAGACGAGCAGTTCTTC. Protein product: CASSLAQGDEQFF.